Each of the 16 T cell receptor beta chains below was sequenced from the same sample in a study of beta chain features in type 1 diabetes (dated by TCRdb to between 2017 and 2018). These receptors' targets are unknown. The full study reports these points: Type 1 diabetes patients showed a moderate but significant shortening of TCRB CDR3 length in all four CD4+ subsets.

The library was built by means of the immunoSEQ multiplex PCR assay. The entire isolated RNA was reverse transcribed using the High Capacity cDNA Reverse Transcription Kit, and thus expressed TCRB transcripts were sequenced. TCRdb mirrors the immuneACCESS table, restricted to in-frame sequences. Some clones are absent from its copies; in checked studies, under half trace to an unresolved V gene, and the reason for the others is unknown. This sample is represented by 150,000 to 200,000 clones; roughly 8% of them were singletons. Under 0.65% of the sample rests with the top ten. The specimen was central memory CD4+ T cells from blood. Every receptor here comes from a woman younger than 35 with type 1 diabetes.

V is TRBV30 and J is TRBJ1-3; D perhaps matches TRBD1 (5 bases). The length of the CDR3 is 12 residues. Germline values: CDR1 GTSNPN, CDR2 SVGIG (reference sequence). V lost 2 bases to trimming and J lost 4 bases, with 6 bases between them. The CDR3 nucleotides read TGTGCCTGGAGTTCAGGGGGAAACACCATATATTTT. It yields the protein CAWSSGGNTIYF.

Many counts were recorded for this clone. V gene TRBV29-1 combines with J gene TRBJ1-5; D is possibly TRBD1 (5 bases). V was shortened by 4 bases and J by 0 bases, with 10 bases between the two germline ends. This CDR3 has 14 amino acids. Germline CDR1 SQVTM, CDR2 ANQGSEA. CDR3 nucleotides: TGCAGCGTTGGGGCCAGGGATAGCAATCAGCCCCAGCATTTT. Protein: CSVGARDSNQPQHF.

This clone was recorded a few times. The CDR3 DNA sequence: TGCAGCGTTGAAGAGGAGGGTCTGAGGGCTTTCTTT. Translating it yields CSVEEEGLRAFF. The J gene is TRBJ1-1, the V gene TRBV29-1; D call uncertain. Germline CDR1 is SQVTM and CDR2 is ANQGSEA. The CDR3 totals 12 residues. V gave up 0 bases and J gave up 11 bases, with 13 bases separating them. Filled out from reference TRBV29-1 and TRBJ1-1, the complete variable domain reads SAVISQKPSRDICQRGTSLTIQCQVDSQVTMMFWYRQQPGQSLTLIATANQGSEATYESGFVIDKFPISRPNLTFSTLTVSNMSPEDSSIYLCSVEEEGLRAFFGQGTRLTVV.

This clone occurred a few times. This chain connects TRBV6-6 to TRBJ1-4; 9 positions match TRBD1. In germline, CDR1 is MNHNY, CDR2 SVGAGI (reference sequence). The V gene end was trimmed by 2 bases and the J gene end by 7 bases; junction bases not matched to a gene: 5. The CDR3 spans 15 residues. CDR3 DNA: TGTGCCAGCAGTTACGGACAGGGGAATTCTGAAAAACTGTTTTTT. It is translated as CASSYGQGNSEKLFF.

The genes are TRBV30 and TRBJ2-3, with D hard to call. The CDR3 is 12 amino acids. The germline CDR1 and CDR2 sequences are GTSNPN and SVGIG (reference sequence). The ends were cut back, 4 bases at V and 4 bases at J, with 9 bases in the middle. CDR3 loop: CAWTSVADTQYF. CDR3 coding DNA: TGTGCCTGGACTAGTGTGGCAGATACGCAGTATTTT.

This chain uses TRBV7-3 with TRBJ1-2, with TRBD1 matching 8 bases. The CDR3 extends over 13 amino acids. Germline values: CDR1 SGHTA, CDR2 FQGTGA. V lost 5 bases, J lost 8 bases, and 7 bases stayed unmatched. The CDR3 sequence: CASSPQGEGGYTF. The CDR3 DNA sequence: TGTGCCAGCAGCCCACAGGGGGAAGGCGGCTACACCTTC.

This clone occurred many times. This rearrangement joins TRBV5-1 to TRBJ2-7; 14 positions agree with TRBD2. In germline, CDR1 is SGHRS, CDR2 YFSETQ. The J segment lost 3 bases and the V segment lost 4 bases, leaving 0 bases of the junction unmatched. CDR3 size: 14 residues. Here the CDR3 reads CASSGTSGSYEQYF. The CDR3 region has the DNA TGCGCCAGCAGCGGGACTAGCGGGAGCTACGAGCAGTACTTC.

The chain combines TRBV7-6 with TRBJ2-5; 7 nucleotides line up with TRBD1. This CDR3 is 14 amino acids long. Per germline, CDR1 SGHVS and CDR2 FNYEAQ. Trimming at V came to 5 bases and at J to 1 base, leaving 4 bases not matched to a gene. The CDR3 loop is CASSRGQVQETQYF. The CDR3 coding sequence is TGTGCCAGCAGCAGGGGGCAGGTCCAAGAGACCCAGTACTTC.

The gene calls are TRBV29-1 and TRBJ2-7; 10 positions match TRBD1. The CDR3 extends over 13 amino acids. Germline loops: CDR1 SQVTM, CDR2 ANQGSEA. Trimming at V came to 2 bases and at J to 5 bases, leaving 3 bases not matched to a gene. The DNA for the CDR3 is TGCAGCGTTGAACGGGACAGGGGTGACGAGCAGTACTTC. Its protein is CSVERDRGDEQYF.

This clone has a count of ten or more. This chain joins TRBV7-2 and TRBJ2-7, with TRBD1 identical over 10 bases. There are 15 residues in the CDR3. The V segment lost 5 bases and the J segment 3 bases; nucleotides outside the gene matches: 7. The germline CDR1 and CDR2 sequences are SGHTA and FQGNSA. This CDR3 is CASSPRTGGDYEQYF. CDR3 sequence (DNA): TGTGCCAGCAGCCCACGGACAGGGGGGGACTACGAGCAGTACTTC.

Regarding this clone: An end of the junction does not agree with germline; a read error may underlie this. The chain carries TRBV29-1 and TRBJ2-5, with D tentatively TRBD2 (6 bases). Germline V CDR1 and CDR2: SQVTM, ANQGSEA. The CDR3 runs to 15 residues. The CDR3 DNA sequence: TGCAGCGTCGAAGAGAGACTATCCAGGGAGGTGTCCCAGTACTTC. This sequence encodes CSVEERLSREVSQYF.

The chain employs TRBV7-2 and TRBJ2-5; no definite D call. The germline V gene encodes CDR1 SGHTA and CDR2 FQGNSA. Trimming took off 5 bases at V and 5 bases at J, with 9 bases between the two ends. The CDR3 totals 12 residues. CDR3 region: CASSQYRETQYF. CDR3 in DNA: TGTGCCAGCAGCCAATACCGGGAGACCCAGTACTTC.

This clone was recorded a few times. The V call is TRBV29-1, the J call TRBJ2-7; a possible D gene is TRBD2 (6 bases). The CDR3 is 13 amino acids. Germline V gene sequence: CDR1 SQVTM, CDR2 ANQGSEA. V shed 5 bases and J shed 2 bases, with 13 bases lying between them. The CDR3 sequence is CSVSGVRTYEQYF. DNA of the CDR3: TGCAGCGTTTCGGGGGTTCGGACCTACGAGCAGTACTTC.

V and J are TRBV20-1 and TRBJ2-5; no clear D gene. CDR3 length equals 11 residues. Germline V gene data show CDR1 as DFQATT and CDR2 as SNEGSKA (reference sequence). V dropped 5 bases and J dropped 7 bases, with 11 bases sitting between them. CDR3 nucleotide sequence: TGCAGTGCTTTCTTCAGTGGGACCCAGTACTTC. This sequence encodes CSAFFSGTQYF.

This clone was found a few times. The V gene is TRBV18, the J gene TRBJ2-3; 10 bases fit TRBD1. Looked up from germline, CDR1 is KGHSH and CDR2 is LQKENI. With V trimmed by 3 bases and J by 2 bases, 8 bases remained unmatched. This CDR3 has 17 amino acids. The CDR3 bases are TGTGCCAGCTCACCGACTCCCGGGACAGGGGACACAGATACGCAGTATTTT. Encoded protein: CASSPTPGTGDTDTQYF.

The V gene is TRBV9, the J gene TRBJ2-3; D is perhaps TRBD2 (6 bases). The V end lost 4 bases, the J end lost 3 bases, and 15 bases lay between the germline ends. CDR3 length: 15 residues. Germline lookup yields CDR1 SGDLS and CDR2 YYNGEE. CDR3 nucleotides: TGTGCCAGCAGCCCAGATGGGCGGGGAACAGATACGCAGTATTTT. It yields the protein CASSPDGRGTDTQYF.